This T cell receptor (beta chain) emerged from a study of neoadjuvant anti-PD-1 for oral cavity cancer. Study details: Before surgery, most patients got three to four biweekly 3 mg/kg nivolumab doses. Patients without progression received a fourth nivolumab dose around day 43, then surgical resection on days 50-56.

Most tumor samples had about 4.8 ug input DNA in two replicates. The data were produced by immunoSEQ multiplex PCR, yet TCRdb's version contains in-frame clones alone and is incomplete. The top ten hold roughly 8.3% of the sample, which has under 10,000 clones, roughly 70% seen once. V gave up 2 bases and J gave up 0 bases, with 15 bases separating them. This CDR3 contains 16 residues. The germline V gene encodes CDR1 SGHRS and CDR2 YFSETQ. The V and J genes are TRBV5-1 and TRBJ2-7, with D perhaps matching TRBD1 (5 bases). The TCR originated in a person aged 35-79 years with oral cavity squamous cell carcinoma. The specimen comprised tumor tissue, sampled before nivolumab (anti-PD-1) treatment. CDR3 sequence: CASSLGSTASSYEQYF. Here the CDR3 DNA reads TGCGCCAGCAGCTTAGGGTCGACAGCGAGCTCCTACGAGCAGTACTTC.